This T cell receptor beta chain was found in a study of blood T cell repertoires in COVID-19. Study-level information: Collection of acute and convalescent COVID-19 samples took place in the United States, Italy and Spain. From T cells, B-cell-depleted T cells, or PBMCs came the material, which was cDNA or gDNA.

This clone was seen just once. CDR1 and CDR2 (germline): SGHTA, FQGNSA. The CDR3 consists of 16 residues. Unmatched junction bases numbered 8, after V lost 1 base and J lost 8 bases. Per the authors' pipeline: Amplification of reference gene primers was used by the study to estimate nucleated cell counts. Method: immunoSEQ multiplex PCR; TCRdb's copy keeps in-frame clones and lacks some. D and trimming were read from the DNA, whereas the V and J calls and clone size are those reported in that table. Here the sample spans tens of thousands of clones, approximately 86% being singletons. This TCR came from a woman aged 55-69 years with acute or convalescent COVID-19. The rearrangement uses TRBV7-2 and TRBJ2-1; 10 bases are a match to TRBD2. The material sequenced was peripheral blood. The DNA for the CDR3 is TGTGCCAGCAGCTTAGAGTTCGCTAGCGGGGGTCATGAGCAGTTCTTC. Translation gives CASSLEFASGGHEQFF.